Following are 20 T cell receptor beta chains from one sample sequenced in a study of CD8 T cells in ankylosing spondylitis. Whole-study findings and limits: Characteristic, it appeared, of ankylosing spondylitis blood was a TCR beta motif of roughly 8 highly homologous variants.

Which antigens these TCRs recognize remains unknown. In TCRdb, the 5' RACE reads were re-called with MiXCR into one record per CDR3 protein. The sample records around 540,000 distinct CDR3 sequences, 9.5% to 15% being singletons. Sequencing was done on a sample of blood, either unsorted or a sorted T cell fraction (not recorded which). The receptors here all came from a male donor with ankylosing spondylitis.

This clonotype was found many times. The chain is built from TRBV2 and TRBJ2-3, with 9 bases aligning to TRBD2. J was trimmed by 1 base and V by 6 bases; bases with no gene match: 5. The CDR3 sequence is 15 residues long. Germline CDR1 is SNHLY and CDR2 is FYNNEI. The CDR3 DNA reads as TGTGCCAGCAGCCTGGAGCGGGAGGGCACAGATACGCAGTATTTT. Encoded protein: CASSLEREGTDTQYF.

This clonotype was counted between two and nine times. This chain joins TRBV20-1 and TRBJ2-1, with D possibly called TRBD1 or TRBD2 (5 bases each). V shed 6 bases and J shed 2 bases, with 8 bases lying between them. The CDR3 runs 12 residues. In germline, CDR1 is DFQATT, CDR2 SNEGSKA (reference sequence). DNA for the CDR3: TGCAGTGCAAGGGACCCCTACAATGAGCAGTTCTTC. Translation gives CSARDPYNEQFF.

J is TRBJ2-7 and V is TRBV7-8; D call uncertain. The V gene lost 5 bases and the J gene lost 4 bases, with 18 bases spanning the gap. Germline lookup yields CDR1 SGHVS and CDR2 FQNEAQ. This CDR3 comprises 15 residues. CDR3 DNA: TGTGCCAGCAGCCCATCGTATAGATTCGGGTACGAGCAGTACTTC. It specifies CASSPSYRFGYEQYF.

This clonotype was detected only a few times. The chain has TRBV6-2 or TRBV6-3 and TRBJ2-7; 10 positions match TRBD2. The germline V gene has CDR1 MNHEY and CDR2 SVGEGT. This CDR3 has 14 amino acids. V lost 5 bases and J lost 3; bases outside the gene matches: 4. In DNA, the CDR3 is TGTGCCAGCAGTCCTCGGACTAGCGGCTACGAGCAGTACGTC. This encodes CASSPRTSGYEQYV.

This clonotype has at least ten counts. The gene calls are TRBV4-2 and TRBJ2-1; D not certain. V shed 4 bases and J shed 0 bases, with 13 bases lying between them. Per the germline V gene, CDR1 is LGHNA and CDR2 is YNFKEQ. The CDR3 runs 16 residues. The CDR3 loop reads CASSPYVSNSYNEQFF. CDR3 DNA sequence: TGTGCCAGCAGCCCCTACGTGAGCAACTCCTACAATGAGCAGTTCTTC.

Ten or more counts support this clonotype. This chain links TRBV5-1 with TRBJ2-4, with D tentatively TRBD1 (5 bases). This CDR3 is built from 13 residues. With 0 bases removed from V and 5 bases from J, the gap between germline ends came to 6 bases. In germline, CDR1 is SGHRS, CDR2 YFSETQ. CDR3 amino acids: CASSLGQQNIQYF. CDR3 DNA: TGCGCCAGCAGCTTGGGACAGCAAAACATTCAGTACTTC.

The chain is built from TRBV20-1 and TRBJ2-1; 7 bases line up with TRBD2. CDR1 DFQATT and CDR2 SNEGSKA come from the germline V gene (reference sequence). The CDR3 length is 15 residues. Germline trimming cut 0 bases from V and 3 bases from J; bases unmatched to any gene: 5. The CDR3 sequence: CSARDRAGIYNEQFF. DNA for the CDR3: TGCAGTGCTAGAGACAGAGCGGGGATCTACAATGAGCAGTTCTTC.

This clonotype was seen many times. This chain uses TRBV7-2 with TRBJ2-3, with 12 bases lining up with TRBD2. V gave up 0 bases and J gave up 4 bases; unmatched junction bases: 8. Germline values: CDR1 SGHTA, CDR2 FQGNSA. The CDR3 is 18 amino acids. Written as DNA, the CDR3 is TGTGCCAGCAGCTTAGCCCAGCCGGGACTAGCGGGCGCAGATACGCAGTATTTT. Amino acid sequence: CASSLAQPGLAGADTQYF.

The CDR3 is CASTLGAVNTEAFF. CDR3 nucleotide sequence: TGTGCCAGCACTCTGGGGGCAGTGAACACTGAAGCTTTCTTT. V is TRBV12-3 or TRBV12-4 and J is TRBJ1-1; maybe TRBD1 (6 bases). V lost 7 bases, J lost 0 bases, and 12 bases lay in between. This CDR3 is built from 14 residues.

The chain links TRBV20-1 to TRBJ2-7; the match to TRBD2 covers 8 bases. The CDR3 has 14 residues. Germline CDR1 reads DFQATT; CDR2 reads SNEGSKA (reference sequence). V gave up 6 bases and J gave up 6 bases; unmatched junction bases: 13. The CDR3: CSANLGTRRREQYF. Here the CDR3 DNA reads TGCAGTGCAAACCTCGGGACTAGACGACGCGAGCAGTACTTC.

This clonotype turned up a few times. The chain employs TRBV5-1 and TRBJ1-2; no clear D. Germline CDR1 SGHRS, CDR2 YFSETQ. V was pared by 4 bases and J by 6 bases, with 16 bases between. This CDR3 region has 14 residues. In DNA form, the CDR3 reads TGCGCCAGCAGCGACCGGACCCCCACCAATGGCTACACCTTC. This codes for CASSDRTPTNGYTF. The complete variable domain, with remaining parts taken from reference TRBV5-1 and TRBJ1-2, reads KAGVTQTPRYLIKTRGQQVTLSCSPISGHRSVSWYQQTPGQGLQFLFEYFSETQRNKGNFPGRFSGRQFSNSRSEMNVSTLELGDSALYLCASSDRTPTNGYTFGSGTRLTVV.

This clonotype was seen a handful of times. This chain's CDR3 is CASSLGASGMYNEQFF. CDR3 in DNA: TGTGCCAGCAGCTTAGGGGCTAGCGGGATGTACAATGAGCAGTTCTTC. The V and J genes are TRBV7-2 and TRBJ2-1; 9 bases match TRBD2. The CDR3 length is 16 residues. The junction had 5 bases not matched to a gene; V was cut back by 1 base and J by 4 bases. The germline gives CDR1 SGHTA, CDR2 FQGNSA.

The J gene is TRBJ1-2, the V gene TRBV28; D is undetermined. Germline V gene data show CDR1 as MDHEN and CDR2 as SYDVKM. The CDR3 loop spans 14 amino acids. V lost 5 bases, J lost 4 bases, and 14 bases lay in between. DNA of the CDR3: TGTGCCAGCAGTCCCCCCGGGCTTTTCTATGGCTACACCTTC. Protein sequence: CASSPPGLFYGYTF.

The chain joins TRBV15 to TRBJ2-1; 7 bases align to TRBD1. The CDR3 contains 14 residues. Germline CDR1 reads LNHNV; CDR2 reads YYDKDF (reference sequence). The V and J ends lost 4 bases and 6 bases, in that order; junction bases with no gene match: 6. DNA of the CDR3: TGTGCCACCAGCACAAGACAGGGTTCCAATGAGCAGTTCTTC. Its translation is CATSTRQGSNEQFF.

This clonotype was seen a handful of times. The CDR3 sequence is CSVPHPRQGSGNTIYF. The DNA for the CDR3 is TGCAGTGTTCCCCATCCCAGACAGGGCTCTGGAAACACCATATATTTT. This chain joins TRBV20-1 and TRBJ1-3, with 7 bases identical to TRBD1. This CDR3 has 16 amino acids. Germline V CDR1 and CDR2: DFQATT, SNEGSKA (reference sequence). Trimming removed 7 bases from V and 0 bases from J; junction bases left unmatched: 12.

The gene calls are TRBV6-5 and TRBJ1-4, with D possibly matching TRBD1 (6 bases). The CDR3 length is 15 residues. V was cut by 2 bases and J by 8 bases, with 15 bases left in between. Germline V gene lookup returns CDR1 MNHEY and CDR2 SVGAGI. The CDR3 coding sequence is TGTGCCAGCAGTTACAGCAGCAGGGGTACGGAAAAACTGTTTTTT. Amino acids: CASSYSSRGTEKLFF.

This clonotype has more than one count but fewer than ten. V usage is TRBV24-1 and J usage is TRBJ2-3; 10 nucleotides align to TRBD2. The CDR3 is 17 amino acids. The germline gives CDR1 KGHDR, CDR2 SFDVKD. The V segment lost 3 bases and the J segment 2 bases; nucleotides outside the gene matches: 7. In DNA, the CDR3 is TGTGCCACCAGTGATCCCATCACTAGCGGGGCCACAGATACGCAGTATTTT. Translating gives CATSDPITSGATDTQYF.

This clonotype turned up a few times. The chain is built from TRBV2 and TRBJ2-5, with D hard to call. The CDR3 is 15 residues long. Germline loops: CDR1 SNHLY, CDR2 FYNNEI. Between the trimmed V and J ends, which lost 3 bases and 4 bases, there was a span of 15 bases. CDR3 region: CASSEIVEGPETQYF. The CDR3 bases are TGTGCCAGCAGTGAGATTGTCGAAGGTCCAGAGACCCAGTACTTC.

This chain's CDR3 is CASGSMYSGANVLTF. DNA for the CDR3: TGTGCCAGCGGTTCTATGTACTCTGGGGCCAACGTCCTGACTTTC. V and J are TRBV27 and TRBJ2-6; D ambiguous. CDR3 size: 15 residues. Germline V gene data show CDR1 as MNHEY and CDR2 as SMNVEV (reference sequence). V lost 8 bases, J lost 0 bases, and 11 bases lay in between.

V usage is TRBV5-1 and J usage is TRBJ2-7; D unclear. CDR3 length: 12 residues. The V end lost 7 bases, the J end lost 3 bases, and 11 bases lay between the germline ends. CDR1 and CDR2 (germline): SGHRS, YFSETQ. The DNA of the CDR3 is TGCGCCAGCCGGATGGAGAGCTACGAGCAGTACTTC. Amino acids: CASRMESYEQYF.